This is a list of T cell receptor beta chains from one sample in a study of blood T cell repertoires in COVID-19. The assay was immunoSEQ multiplex PCR, and TCRdb's table has in-frame clones only and misses some. The profile shows nearly 110,000 clones, 75% to 85% of them singletons. Source material: peripheral blood. These receptors all come from an elderly man with COVID-19, enrolled during active disease. The CDR3 runs from the conserved cysteine through the conserved F or W. Each record gives: V gene, J gene, D gene, clone size, CDR3 protein, CDR3 DNA. D genes are given only for firm matches. The size of a clone is reported for some rows only, either as once, few or many, or as a class for expanded clones.

>TRBV24-1|TRBJ2-1|TRBD1|once
CATSVAGTGYDNEQFF
TGTGCCACCAGTGTTGCCGGGACAGGGTACGACAATGAGCAGTTCTTC
>TRBV21-1|TRBJ1-4|NA|NA
CASSERQGNNEKLFF
TGTGCCAGCAGCGAAAGACAGGGGAATAATGAAAAACTGTTTTTT
>TRBV28|TRBJ2-2|NA|NA
CASRSLSGNTGELFF
TGTGCCAGCAGATCACTAAGCGGGAACACCGGGGAGCTGTTTTTT
>TRBV10-1|TRBJ2-1|TRBD2|NA
CATSGTSGSVEHEQFF
TGCGCCACCTCGGGAACTAGCGGGAGCGTGGAGCATGAGCAGTTCTTC
>TRBV5-8|TRBJ1-5|TRBD1|NA
CASSSNPRGLGYNQPQHF
TGTGCCAGCAGCTCCAATCCGAGGGGGCTCGGGTACAATCAGCCCCAGCATTTT
>TRBV30|TRBJ2-7|TRBD1|NA
CAWKPWDRGGHEQYF
TGTGCCTGGAAGCCCTGGGACAGGGGGGGCCACGAGCAGTACTTC
>TRBV12-3/TRBV12-4|TRBJ2-7|TRBD1|NA
CASSFDRGYEQYF
TGTGCCAGCAGTTTCGACAGGGGGTACGAGCAGTACTTC
>TRBV9|TRBJ2-1|TRBD2|NA
CASSRGGNSYNEQFF
TGTGCCAGCAGCCGGGGGGGGAACTCCTACAATGAGCAGTTCTTC
>TRBV12-3/TRBV12-4|TRBJ2-1|NA|NA
CASTLAQQEQFF
TGTGCCAGCACCTTAGCCCAACAGGAGCAGTTCTTC
>TRBV9|TRBJ2-5|TRBD2|few
CASSVAGGGETQYF
TGTGCCAGCAGCGTAGCGGGAGGGGGAGAGACCCAGTACTTC
>TRBV4-3|TRBJ2-6|TRBD1|once
CASSLEEQGVVGANVLTF
TGCGCCAGCAGCCTCGAAGAACAGGGGGTAGTTGGGGCCAACGTCCTGACTTTC
>TRBV18|TRBJ2-7|TRBD1|NA
CASSPPTGYSYEQYF
TGTGCCAGCTCACCGCCGACAGGGTATAGCTACGAGCAGTACTTC
>TRBV18|TRBJ1-1|TRBD1|few
CASSPGQGLIAEAFF
TGTGCCAGCTCACCGGGACAGGGTCTAATAGCTGAAGCTTTCTTT
>TRBV4-1|TRBJ2-3|NA|NA
CASSQGEGKRDTQYF
TGCGCCAGCAGCCAAGGTGAGGGAAAGAGAGATACGCAGTATTTT
>TRBV5-1|TRBJ2-1|TRBD2|NA
CASSPGLVHNEQFF
TGCGCCAGCAGCCCCGGACTAGTTCACAATGAGCAGTTCTTC
>TRBV14|TRBJ2-7|NA|NA
CASSYSYEQYF
TGTGCCAGCAGCTACTCCTACGAGCAGTACTTC
>TRBV27|TRBJ2-2|TRBD2|NA
CASSSITPGLIRRGSGELFF
TGTGCCAGCAGTTCCATTACCCCGGGACTAATACGGAGAGGGTCCGGGGAGCTGTTTTTT
>TRBV18|TRBJ1-4|NA|once
CASSPPADSNEKLFF
TGTGCCAGCTCACCACCGGCGGATTCTAATGAAAAACTGTTTTTT
>TRBV10-2|TRBJ2-7|TRBD2|few
CASRGTSGRHYYEQYF
TGCGCCAGCAGGGGGACTAGCGGGAGGCACTACTACGAGCAGTACTTC
>TRBV6-5|TRBJ1-5|NA|NA
CASSYSRAQPQHF
TGTGCCAGCAGTTACTCGAGGGCGCAGCCCCAGCATTTT
>TRBV10-3|TRBJ2-1|NA|NA
CAIKVDRYNEQFF
TGTGCCATCAAGGTTGACAGGTACAATGAGCAGTTCTTC
>TRBV28|TRBJ2-3|TRBD2|NA
CASRTGLAGVKGTDTQYF
TGTGCCAGCAGGACGGGACTAGCGGGAGTTAAGGGTACAGATACGCAGTATTTT
>TRBV27|TRBJ2-2|TRBD1|NA
CASSLDRAGTGELFF
TGTGCCAGCAGTTTGGACAGGGCCGGCACCGGGGAGCTGTTTTTT
>TRBV5-6|TRBJ2-7|NA|NA
CASSSHPGDEQYF
TGTGCCAGCAGCTCCCACCCGGGTGACGAGCAGTACTTC
>TRBV7-2|TRBJ2-5|NA|NA
CASSLGQTGTQYF
TGTGCCAGCAGCTTAGGACAAACAGGGACCCAGTACTTC
>TRBV6-5|TRBJ2-1|NA|NA
CASSRDSNRYSEQFF
TGTGCCAGCAGCCGAGACAGCAACCGCTACAGTGAGCAGTTCTTC
>TRBV21-1|TRBJ2-7|NA|NA
CASSVRTSLAYEQYF
TGTGCCAGCAGCGTCCGGACTAGTCTCGCCTACGAGCAGTACTTC
>TRBV2|TRBJ2-2|TRBD2|once
CASSEGWASGKFTGELFF
TGTGCCAGCAGTGAAGGATGGGCTAGCGGGAAATTCACCGGGGAGCTGTTTTTT
>TRBV30|TRBJ1-4|NA|NA
CAWGQGGATNEKLFF
TGTGCCTGGGGGCAGGGAGGGGCAACTAATGAAAAACTGTTTTTT
>TRBV7-3|TRBJ2-2|TRBD2|NA
CASSLWGGAGELFF
TGTGCCAGCAGCTTATGGGGAGGGGCCGGGGAGCTGTTTTTT
>TRBV7-2|TRBJ2-7|NA|few
CASSLGGLGRSSYEQYF
TGTGCCAGCAGCTTAGGGGGTTTGGGGAGGAGCTCCTACGAGCAGTACTTC
>TRBV7-9|TRBJ2-3|TRBD2|NA
CASSLGTSGSPGTDTQYF
TGTGCCAGCAGCTTGGGGACTAGCGGGAGCCCGGGCACAGATACGCAGTATTTT
>TRBV5-1|TRBJ2-3|NA|NA
CASSLSDTQYF
TGCGCCAGCAGCTTATCTGATACGCAGTATTTT
>TRBV5-1|TRBJ2-1|TRBD2|NA
CASSPGAIAGGPFF
TGCGCCAGCAGCCCAGGGGCTATAGCGGGAGGGCCGTTCTTC
>TRBV5-1|TRBJ2-1|TRBD2|NA
CASSLAIAGGPNEQFF
TGCGCCAGCAGCTTGGCCATAGCGGGAGGGCCCAATGAGCAGTTCTTC
>TRBV6-1|TRBJ1-1|NA|NA
CASVPRPGQNTEAFF
TGTGCCAGCGTCCCCCGCCCGGGTCAAAACACTGAAGCTTTCTTT
>TRBV5-1|TRBJ1-3|TRBD1|NA
CASSSKGQGSGNTIYF
TGCGCCAGCAGCTCCAAAGGACAGGGATCCGGAAACACCATATATTTT
>TRBV29-1|TRBJ1-1|TRBD1|NA
CSVLQVRGTEAFF
TGCAGCGTTCTACAGGTCAGGGGGACTGAAGCTTTCTTT
>TRBV3-1/TRBV3-2|TRBJ2-5|TRBD2|NA
CASSQGTSAEGETQYF
TGTGCCAGCAGCCAAGGGACTAGCGCAGAAGGAGAGACCCAGTACTTC
>TRBV19|TRBJ2-7|TRBD2|NA
CASSIRTSGSESYEQYF
TGTGCCAGTAGTATTCGGACTAGCGGGAGTGAGTCCTACGAGCAGTACTTC
>TRBV2|TRBJ1-1|NA|NA
CASILESGSTEAFF
NA